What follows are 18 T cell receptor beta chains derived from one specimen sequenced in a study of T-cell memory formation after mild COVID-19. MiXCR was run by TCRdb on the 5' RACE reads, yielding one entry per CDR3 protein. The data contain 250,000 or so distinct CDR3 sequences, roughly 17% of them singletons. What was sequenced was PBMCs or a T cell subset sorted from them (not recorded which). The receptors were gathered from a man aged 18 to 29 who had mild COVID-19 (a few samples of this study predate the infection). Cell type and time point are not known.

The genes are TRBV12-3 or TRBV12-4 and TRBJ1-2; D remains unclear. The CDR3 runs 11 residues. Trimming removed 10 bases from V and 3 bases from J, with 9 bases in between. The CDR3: CANFGDYGYTF. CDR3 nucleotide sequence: TGTGCCAACTTTGGCGACTATGGCTACACCTTC.

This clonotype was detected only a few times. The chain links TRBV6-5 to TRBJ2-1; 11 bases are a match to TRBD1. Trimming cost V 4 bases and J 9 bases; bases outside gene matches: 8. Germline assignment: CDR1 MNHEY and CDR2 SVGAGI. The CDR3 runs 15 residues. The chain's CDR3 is CASSFRGTGGGEQFF. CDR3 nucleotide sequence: TGTGCCAGCAGTTTTCGCGGGACAGGGGGGGGTGAGCAGTTCTTC.

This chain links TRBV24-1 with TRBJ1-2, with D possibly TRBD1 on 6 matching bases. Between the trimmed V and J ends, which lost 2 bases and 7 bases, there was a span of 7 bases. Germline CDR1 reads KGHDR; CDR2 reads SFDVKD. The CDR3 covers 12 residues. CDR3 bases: TGTGCCACCAGTGATTCAGGGGTTGGCTACACCTTC. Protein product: CATSDSGVGYTF.

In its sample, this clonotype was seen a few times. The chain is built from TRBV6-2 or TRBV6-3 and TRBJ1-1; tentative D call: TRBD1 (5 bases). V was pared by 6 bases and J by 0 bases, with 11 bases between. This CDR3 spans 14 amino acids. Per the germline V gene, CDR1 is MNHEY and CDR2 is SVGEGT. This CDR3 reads CASRGDRVNTEAFF. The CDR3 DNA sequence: TGTGCCAGCAGAGGCGACAGAGTGAACACTGAAGCTTTCTTT.

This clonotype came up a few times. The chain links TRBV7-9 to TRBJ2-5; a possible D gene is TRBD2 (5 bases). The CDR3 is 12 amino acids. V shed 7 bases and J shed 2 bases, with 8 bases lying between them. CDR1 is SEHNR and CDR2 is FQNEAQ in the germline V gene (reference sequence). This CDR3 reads CASTRGQETQYF. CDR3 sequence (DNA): TGTGCCAGCACACGGGGACAAGAGACCCAGTACTTC.

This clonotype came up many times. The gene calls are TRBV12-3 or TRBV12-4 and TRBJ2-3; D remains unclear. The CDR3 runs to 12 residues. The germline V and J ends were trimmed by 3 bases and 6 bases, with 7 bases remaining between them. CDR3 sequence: CASSFRADTQYF. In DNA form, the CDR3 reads TGTGCCAGCAGTTTCCGTGCTGATACGCAGTATTTT.

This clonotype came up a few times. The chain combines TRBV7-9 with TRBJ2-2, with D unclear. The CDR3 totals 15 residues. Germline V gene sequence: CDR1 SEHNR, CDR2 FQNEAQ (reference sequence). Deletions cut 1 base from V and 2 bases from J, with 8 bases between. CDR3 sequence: CASSLGVSNTGELFF. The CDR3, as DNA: TGTGCCAGCAGCTTAGGGGTCAGCAACACCGGGGAGCTGTTTTTT.

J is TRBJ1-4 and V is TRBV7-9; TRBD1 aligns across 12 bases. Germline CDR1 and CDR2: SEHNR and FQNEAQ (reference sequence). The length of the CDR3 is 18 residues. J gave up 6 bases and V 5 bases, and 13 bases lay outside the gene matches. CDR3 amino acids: CASSSLPGQGAADEKLFF. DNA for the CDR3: TGTGCCAGCAGCAGCCTACCGGGACAGGGGGCCGCTGATGAAAAACTGTTTTTT.

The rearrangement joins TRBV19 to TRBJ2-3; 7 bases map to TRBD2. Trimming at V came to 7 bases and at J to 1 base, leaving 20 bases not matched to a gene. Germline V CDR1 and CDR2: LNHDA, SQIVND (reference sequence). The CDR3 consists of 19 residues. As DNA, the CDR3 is TGTGCCAGTACTGCCGCATATTCGGGGGGATTTGGAGGCACAGATACGCAGTATTTT. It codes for CASTAAYSGGFGGTDTQYF.

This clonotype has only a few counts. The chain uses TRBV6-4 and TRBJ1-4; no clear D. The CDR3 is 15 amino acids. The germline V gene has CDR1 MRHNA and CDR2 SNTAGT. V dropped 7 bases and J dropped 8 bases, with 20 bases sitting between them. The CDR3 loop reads CASTPLLPVGEKLFF. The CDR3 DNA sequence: TGTGCCAGCACTCCCCTTCTGCCCGTTGGCGAAAAACTGTTTTTT.

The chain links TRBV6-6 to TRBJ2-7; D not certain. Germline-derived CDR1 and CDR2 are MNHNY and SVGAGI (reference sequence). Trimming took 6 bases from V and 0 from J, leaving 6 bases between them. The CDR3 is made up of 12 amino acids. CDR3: CASSGSSYEQYV. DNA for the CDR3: TGTGCCAGCAGCGGTAGCTCCTACGAGCAGTACGTC.

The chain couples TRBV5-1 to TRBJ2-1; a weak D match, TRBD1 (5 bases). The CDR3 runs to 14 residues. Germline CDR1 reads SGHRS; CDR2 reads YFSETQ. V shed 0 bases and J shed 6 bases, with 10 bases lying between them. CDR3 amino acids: CASSLGQPSNEQFF. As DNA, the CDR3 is TGCGCCAGCAGCTTGGGACAGCCAAGCAATGAGCAGTTCTTC.

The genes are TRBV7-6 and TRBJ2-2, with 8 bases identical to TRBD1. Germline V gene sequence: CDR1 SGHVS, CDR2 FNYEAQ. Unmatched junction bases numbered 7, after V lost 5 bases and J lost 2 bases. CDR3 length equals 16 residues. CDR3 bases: TGTGCCAGCAGCATACGGGACAGGCCCAACACCGGGGAGCTGTTTTTT. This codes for CASSIRDRPNTGELFF.

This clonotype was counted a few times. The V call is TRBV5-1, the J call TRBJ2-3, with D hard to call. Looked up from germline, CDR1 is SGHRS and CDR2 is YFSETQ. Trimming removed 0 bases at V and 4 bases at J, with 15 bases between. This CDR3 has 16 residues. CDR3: CASSLATDQQADTQYF. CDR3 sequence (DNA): TGCGCCAGCAGCTTGGCCACAGACCAGCAAGCAGATACGCAGTATTTT.

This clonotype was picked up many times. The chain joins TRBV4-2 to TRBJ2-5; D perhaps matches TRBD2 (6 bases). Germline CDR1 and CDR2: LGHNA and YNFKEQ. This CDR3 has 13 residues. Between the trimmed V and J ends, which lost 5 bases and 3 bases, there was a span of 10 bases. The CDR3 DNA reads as TGTGCCAGCAGCGGCGGGACCAAAGAGACCCAGTACTTC. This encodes CASSGGTKETQYF.

CDR3 in amino acids: CASSQGLGHAAAFF. Written as DNA, the CDR3 is TGCGCCAGCAGCCAAGGTTTAGGTCACGCCGCGGCTTTCTTT. This chain connects TRBV4-3 to TRBJ1-1, with D hard to call. The CDR3 runs 14 residues. V lost 1 base and J 11 bases, leaving 17 bases between the germline ends. Germline-derived CDR1 and CDR2 are LGHNA and YSLEER.

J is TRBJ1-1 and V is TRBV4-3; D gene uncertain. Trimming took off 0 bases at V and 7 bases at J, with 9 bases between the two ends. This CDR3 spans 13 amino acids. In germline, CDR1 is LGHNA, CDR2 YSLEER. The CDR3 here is CASSQDAGGEAFF. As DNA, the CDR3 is TGCGCCAGCAGCCAAGACGCAGGTGGTGAAGCTTTCTTT.

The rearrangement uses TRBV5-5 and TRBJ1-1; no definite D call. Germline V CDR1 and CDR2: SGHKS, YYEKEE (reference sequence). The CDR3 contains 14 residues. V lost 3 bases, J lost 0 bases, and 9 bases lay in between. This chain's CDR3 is CASSSAVLNTEAFF. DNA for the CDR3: TGTGCCAGCAGCTCCGCGGTTCTGAACACTGAAGCTTTCTTT.